This T cell receptor (beta chain) was captured by sequencing in a study of blood T cell repertoires in COVID-19. Background on the study: Samples of COVID-19 (acute and convalescent) were obtained from the United States, Italy and Spain. T cells, B-cell-depleted T cells, or PBMCs supplied cDNA or gDNA.

Authors' analysis steps: How many nucleated cells were present was estimated from reference gene primer amplification. Generated by immunoSEQ multiplex PCR, the TCRdb table keeps only in-frame clones and is missing some. V, J and clone size were drawn from that table, and D and trimming were deduced from the DNA. The sample has about 200,000 clones, 80% to 95% seen once; the top ten hold roughly 0.56%. V trimming: 3 bases; J trimming: 4 bases; junction bases outside the gene matches: 6. The CDR3 extends over 17 amino acids. Germline V lookup: CDR1 LGHNA, CDR2 YSLEER. J is TRBJ2-5 and V is TRBV4-3; 15 bases are shared with TRBD2. Source material: peripheral blood. This clonotype was sampled from a man aged 45 to 65 with acute or convalescent COVID-19. CDR3 loop: CASSHVQGLAGGETQYF. The CDR3 region has the DNA TGCGCCAGCAGCCATGTACAGGGACTAGCGGGGGGAGAGACCCAGTACTTC.